Sequencing of this T cell receptor (beta chain) was carried out in a study of PD-L1 blockade in urothelial cancer. About the study: Median blood clonality was about 0.081, with 75,000 to 90,000 unique TCRs. Regarding the study as a whole: Patients with below-median pretreatment blood clonality survived longer.

Note on this clone: Antigen: not known.

The time point is: peripheral blood 6 weeks after treatment start. Sample numbers ranged from 1 to 8 per patient, encompassing pretreatment and on-treatment collections. The trim removed 3 bases at V and 1 base at J, leaving 5 bases unmatched. The CDR3 runs to 17 residues. Germline CDR1 reads SGHNT; CDR2 reads YYREEE (reference sequence). Clones were sequenced by immunoSEQ multiplex PCR, and TCRdb holds only the in-frame ones, with some missing. The table lists fewer than 50,000 clones, around nine tenths of them singletons, with roughly 24% in the top ten. V gene TRBV5-4 combines with J gene TRBJ2-2, with 11 bases that match TRBD2. The sequences come from PBMCs, collected around atezolizumab (anti-PD-L1) treatment. This sequence originates from a man in his 60s with urothelial cancer. CDR3 residues: CASSSSLAGVNTGELFF. In DNA, the CDR3 is TGTGCCAGCAGCTCGTCACTAGCGGGGGTGAACACCGGGGAGCTGTTTTTT.